The 13 T cell receptor beta chains listed next were all sequenced from one sample in a study of cytomegalovirus exposure and HLA in healthy donors (dated by TCRdb to about 2017). Preparation of the library involved the immunoSEQ multiplex PCR assay. For the multiplex PCR, a mixture combining 60 forward primers for TCR Vbeta segments and 13 reverse primers for TCR Jbeta segments was used. TCRdb provides this immuneACCESS table in a form limited to in-frame rearrangements. Some clones are lacking; in checked studies, under half of them reflect an unresolved V gene, and why the rest are absent is not known. In this sample the table shows 70,000 to 95,000 clones, around 84% of which occur a single time. Of the sample, approximately 2% falls within the top ten clones. Sequencing was carried out using PBMCs. The receptors stem from a man younger than 30 in good health and CMV-seronegative.

The chain is built from TRBV30 and TRBJ1-2; 7 positions match TRBD1. CDR3 length: 15 residues. The J segment lost 0 bases and the V segment lost 0 bases, leaving 4 bases of the junction unmatched. Germline lookup yields CDR1 GTSNPN and CDR2 SVGIG (reference sequence). The CDR3 DNA follows: TGTGCCTGGAGTGTAGCAGGGACAGCTAACTATGGCTACACCTTC. Its translation: CAWSVAGTANYGYTF. Variable domain in full (rest from reference TRBV30 and TRBJ1-2): SQTIHQWPATLVQPVGSPLSLECTVEGTSNPNLYWYRQAAGRGLQLLFYSVGIGQISSEVPQNLSASRPQDRQFILSSKKLLLSDSGFYLCAWSVAGTANYGYTFGSGTRLTVV.

The genes are TRBV9 and TRBJ1-4, with D perhaps TRBD1 (6 bases). The ends were cut back, 0 bases at V and 6 bases at J, with 9 bases in the middle. This CDR3 comprises 14 residues. The germline V gene encodes CDR1 SGDLS and CDR2 YYNGEE. Here the CDR3 reads CASSVGDTYEKLFF. For the CDR3, the DNA is TGTGCCAGCAGCGTAGGGGACACTTATGAAAAACTGTTTTTT.

Note on this clone: Given the absence of the conserved phenylalanine or tryptophan at the CDR3 end, a read error is likely. The chain joins TRBV9 to TRBJ2-2, with D unresolved. V lost 0 bases and J 4 bases, leaving 4 bases between the germline ends. The CDR3 loop spans 13 amino acids. CDR1 and CDR2 from the germline V gene are SGDLS and YYNGEE. The CDR3 protein is CASSVGGTGELFL. The DNA of the CDR3 is TGTGCCAGCAGCGTAGGTGGCACCGGGGAGCTGTTTCTT.

This clone showed up just a few times. The rearrangement joins TRBV19 to TRBJ1-5; 8 bases match TRBD1. The CDR3 extends over 13 amino acids. Trimming removed 8 bases from V and 5 bases from J; junction bases left unmatched: 5. In germline, CDR1 is LNHDA, CDR2 SQIVND (reference sequence). The CDR3 here is CASGQGLHQPQHF. The CDR3 bases are TGTGCCAGTGGACAGGGTCTGCATCAGCCCCAGCATTTT.

The chain couples TRBV7-8 to TRBJ2-2; 7 nucleotides match TRBD2. V trimming: 5 bases; J trimming: 5 bases; junction bases outside the gene matches: 5. The germline V gene encodes CDR1 SGHVS and CDR2 FQNEAQ. The CDR3 sequence is 14 residues long. DNA of the CDR3: TGTGCCAGCAGCCGCGTGGGGGGGACCGGGGAGCTGTTTTTT. Translated, it gives CASSRVGGTGELFF.

The V call is TRBV29-1, the J call TRBJ2-2; 13 bases line up with TRBD2. V was pared by 5 bases and J by 7 bases, with 4 bases of the junction left unmatched. The CDR3 length is 14 residues. Germline V gives CDR1 SQVTM, CDR2 ANQGSEA. This CDR3 reads CSVTSGGAHGELFF. The CDR3 DNA reads as TGCAGCGTTACTAGCGGGGGGGCCCACGGGGAGCTGTTTTTT.

J is TRBJ1-2 and V is TRBV5-8, with TRBD1 identical over 7 bases. The CDR3 has 17 amino acids. V was pared by 4 bases and J by 1 base, with 13 bases of the junction left unmatched. The germline V gene encodes CDR1 SGHTS and CDR2 YDEGEE. CDR3 in DNA: TGTGCCAGCAGCGGTCCTCATAGGACAGGCGGTAACTATGGCTACACCTTC. It is translated as CASSGPHRTGGNYGYTF. The full variable domain, rest sourced from reference TRBV5-8 and TRBJ1-2, is EAGVTQSPTHLIKTRGQQATLRCSPISGHTSVYWYQQALGLGLQFLLWYDEGEERNRGNFPPRFSGRQFPNYSSELNVNALELEDSALYLCASSGPHRTGGNYGYTFGSGTRLTVV.

The genes are TRBV11-2 and TRBJ2-3; D possibly corresponds to TRBD2 (6 bases). The V end lost 6 bases, the J end lost 2 bases, and 27 bases lay between the germline ends. Looked up from germline, CDR1 is SGHAT and CDR2 is FQNNGV. The CDR3 spans 19 residues. This chain's CDR3 is CASSPPPGLIPRSTDTQYF. The CDR3 DNA follows: TGTGCCAGCAGTCCGCCGCCGGGACTTATACCGCGATCCACAGATACGCAGTATTTT.

The rearrangement uses TRBV10-3 and TRBJ2-1, with 13 bases identical to TRBD2. Losses at the gene ends were 4 bases for V and 2 bases for J; bases not matched to a gene: 2. The CDR3 contains 16 residues. Germline V lookup: CDR1 ENHRY, CDR2 SYGVKD. In DNA, the CDR3 is TGTGCCATCAGTGTGACTAGCGGGGGGACCTACAATGAGCAGTTCTTC. It is translated as CAISVTSGGTYNEQFF.

J is TRBJ2-7 and V is TRBV19; D not resolved. CDR3 length: 13 amino acids. V lost 5 bases and J lost 2, with 10 bases in between. Germline CDR1 and CDR2: LNHDA and SQIVND (reference sequence). The CDR3 DNA reads TGTGCCAGTAGTTTCGAGGTTGCCTACGAGCAGTACTTC. As protein: CASSFEVAYEQYF.

V gene TRBV6-5 combines with J gene TRBJ2-5, with 8 positions matching TRBD2. The J call may be in error: the DNA end matches TRBJ2-7 better. Germline V gene data show CDR1 as MNHEY and CDR2 as SVGAGI. This CDR3 is 15 amino acids long. The CDR3 loop reads CASSYSILAAYEQYF. CDR3 sequence (DNA): TGTGCCAGCAGTTACTCGATACTAGCGGCCTACGAGCAGTACTTC.

The chain joins TRBV5-1 to TRBJ2-5; a possible D gene is TRBD2 (6 bases). CDR1 and CDR2 from the germline V gene are SGHRS and YFSETQ. Deletions cut 4 bases from V and 1 base from J, with 8 bases between. CDR3 length equals 13 residues. In nucleotides, the CDR3 is TGCGCCAGCAGCCGGGGACTCCAAGAGACCCAGTACTTC. The encoded protein is CASSRGLQETQYF.

The rearrangement links TRBV7-6 to TRBJ1-2; possible D gene TRBD1, 6 bases. Trimming took off 5 bases at V and 1 base at J, with 11 bases between the two ends. This CDR3 is built from 14 residues. Per germline, CDR1 SGHVS and CDR2 FNYEAQ. The CDR3 loop reads CASSPVQGNYGYTF. In DNA, the CDR3 is TGTGCCAGCAGCCCCGTACAGGGTAACTATGGCTACACCTTC.